Following are 30 T cell receptor beta chains from one sample sequenced in a study of cytomegalovirus exposure and HLA in healthy donors. PCR involved 60 Vbeta and 13 Jbeta primers. Clones were sequenced by immunoSEQ multiplex PCR, and TCRdb holds only the in-frame ones, with some missing. In the table there are about 120,000 clones, under 90% of which are singletons. What was sequenced was PBMCs. The source is a woman aged 40 to 55 in good health and CMV-seronegative.

In the case of this clone: The junction departs from germline at one end; a sequencing error may be responsible. CDR3 protein: CASSSSAGRLSIDTQYF. As DNA, the CDR3 is TGTGCCAGCAGCTCCTCTGCCGGGAGGCTCAGCATAGATACGCAGTATTTT. This chain uses TRBV5-4 with TRBJ2-3; 7 positions agree with TRBD2. The CDR3 length is 17 residues. The germline V gene encodes CDR1 SGHNT and CDR2 YYREEE (reference sequence). Looking up the rest from reference TRBV5-4 and TRBJ2-3 gives the full variable domain: ETGVTQSPTHLIKTRGQQVTLRCSSQSGHNTVSWYQQALGQGPQFIFQYYREEENGRGNFPPRFSGLQFPNYSSELNVNALELDDSALYLCASSSSAGRLSIDTQYFGPGTRLTVL.

This clone was detected ten times or more. The chain couples TRBV2 to TRBJ1-2; unclear D gene. With 1 base removed from V and 3 bases from J, the gap between germline ends came to 6 bases. CDR1 is SNHLY and CDR2 is FYNNEI in the germline V gene. The CDR3 spans 13 residues. Here the CDR3 reads CASSEVGDYGYTF. CDR3 nucleotides: TGTGCCAGCAGTGAAGTGGGAGACTATGGCTACACCTTC.

The rearrangement joins TRBV6-6 to TRBJ1-1, with D perhaps matching TRBD1 (5 bases). Trimming took off 8 bases at V and 5 bases at J, with 15 bases between the two ends. The CDR3 totals 13 residues. Germline CDR1 is MNHNY and CDR2 is SVGAGI (reference sequence). CDR3 coding DNA: TGTGCCAGCTTGTTCGTGGAGGGGACTGAAGCTTTCTTT. Translation: CASLFVEGTEAFF.

J is TRBJ1-2 and V is TRBV5-1; 7 bases are shared with TRBD1. CDR3 length: 14 amino acids. V gave up 3 bases and J gave up 5 bases; unmatched junction bases: 7. The germline gives CDR1 SGHRS, CDR2 YFSETQ. As DNA, the CDR3 is TGCGCCAGCAGCTCGCCTCGGACAGGATATGGCTACACCTTC. Translating it yields CASSSPRTGYGYTF.

The chain has TRBV7-9 and TRBJ2-5, with TRBD2 as a possible D gene (5 bases). The V gene lost 2 bases and the J gene lost 5 bases, with 18 bases spanning the gap. The CDR3 is made up of 16 amino acids. From germline, CDR1 is SEHNR and CDR2 FQNEAQ (reference sequence). The CDR3 DNA sequence: TGTGCCAGCAGCTTAAGGCTAGCCTCAAAGAAGGAGACCCAGTACTTC. Translating gives CASSLRLASKKETQYF.

The rearrangement links TRBV6-5 to TRBJ1-3; 8 bases line up with TRBD1. V trimming: 2 bases; J trimming: 4 bases; junction bases outside the gene matches: 7. The V gene's germline CDR1 is MNHEY and CDR2 SVGAGI. This CDR3 contains 16 residues. In DNA, the CDR3 is TGTGCCAGCAGTTACGGAAGACAGGGGATCGGAAACACCATATATTTT. Residues: CASSYGRQGIGNTIYF.

This clone appeared a few times. The chain is built from TRBV6-6 and TRBJ1-1; TRBD1 might be the D (6 bases). CDR3 length equals 12 residues. The V end was cut by 6 bases, the J end by 5 bases, with 10 bases between. Germline CDR1 MNHNY, CDR2 SVGAGI (reference sequence). For the CDR3, the DNA is TGTGCCAGCAGGGTACAGGGAACTGAAGCTTTCTTT. Its translation: CASRVQGTEAFF.

The rearrangement links TRBV19 to TRBJ1-1; the D gene is possibly TRBD1 (5 bases). V gave up 9 bases and J gave up 1 base, with 12 bases separating them. This CDR3 has 13 residues. In germline, CDR1 is LNHDA, CDR2 SQIVND (reference sequence). Here the CDR3 reads CASLGLQNTEAFF. The DNA of the CDR3 is TGTGCCAGCCTGGGACTCCAGAACACTGAAGCTTTCTTT.

V usage is TRBV27 and J usage is TRBJ2-7; the match to TRBD1 covers 7 bases. Germline V gene lookup returns CDR1 MNHEY and CDR2 SMNVEV (reference sequence). The CDR3 has 13 residues. Trimming took 5 bases from V and 2 from J; bases not matched to a gene: 3. CDR3 region: CASSRDSAYEQYF. CDR3 DNA sequence: TGTGCCAGCAGTCGGGACAGTGCCTACGAGCAGTACTTC.

This clone was counted between two and nine times. This chain connects TRBV28 to TRBJ1-1; TRBD1 is a possible D gene (5 bases). V lost 4 bases and J 5 bases, leaving 20 bases between the germline ends. This CDR3 region has 16 residues. Per the germline V gene, CDR1 is MDHEN and CDR2 is SYDVKM. CDR3 in DNA: TGTGCCAGCAGTTCCTCAATTGGGGGGGGTAGGACTGAAGCTTTCTTT. Amino acid sequence: CASSSSIGGGRTEAFF.

This chain links TRBV4-3 with TRBJ2-5; possibly TRBD2 for D (8 bases). The end of the DNA aligns better with TRBJ2-7, so the J call may be wrong. Looked up from germline, CDR1 is LGHNA and CDR2 is YSLEER. There are 18 residues in the CDR3. CDR3 bases: TGCGCCAGCAGCCAAAGACCTCCGACAGGGACTAGCTCCTACGAGCAGTACTTC. Translation gives CASSQRPPTGTSSYEQYF.

The V gene is TRBV5-1, the J gene TRBJ1-2; D may be TRBD1 (6 bases). V lost 5 bases and J lost 4, with 6 bases in between. The CDR3 spans 11 residues. The germline V gene has CDR1 SGHRS and CDR2 YFSETQ. The DNA for the CDR3 is TGCGCCAGCAGGGACAGCTATGGCTACACCTTC. Protein product: CASRDSYGYTF. The complete variable domain, with remaining parts taken from reference TRBV5-1 and TRBJ1-2, reads KAGVTQTPRYLIKTRGQQVTLSCSPISGHRSVSWYQQTPGQGLQFLFEYFSETQRNKGNFPGRFSGRQFSNSRSEMNVSTLELGDSALYLCASRDSYGYTFGSGTRLTVV.

This chain uses TRBV7-2 with TRBJ2-5; D is unresolved. This CDR3 has 14 amino acids. The ends were cut back, 0 bases at V and 5 bases at J, with 10 bases in the middle. The germline CDR1 and CDR2 sequences are SGHTA and FQGNSA. The CDR3 loop is CASSLASRRETQYF. The CDR3, as DNA: TGTGCCAGCAGCTTAGCAAGTCGGCGGGAGACCCAGTACTTC.

V and J are TRBV9 and TRBJ2-1; weak D call: TRBD1 (6 bases). Germline V gives CDR1 SGDLS, CDR2 YYNGEE. Trimming took off 2 bases at V and 0 bases at J, with 9 bases between the two ends. The CDR3 has 15 amino acids. This CDR3 is CASSVTGSSYNEQFF. CDR3 nucleotide sequence: TGTGCCAGCAGCGTGACAGGTAGCTCCTACAATGAGCAGTTCTTC.

The CDR3 loop reads CASSKMAMLPGHRSYNEQFF. The CDR3 DNA sequence: TGTGCCAGCAGCAAAATGGCCATGCTACCGGGACACCGCTCCTACAATGAGCAGTTCTTC. The chain combines TRBV21-1 with TRBJ2-1; the tabulated D call, TRBD1, remains unverified against the DNA. TRBV21-1 is a pseudogene. The CDR3 has 20 amino acids.

Here the CDR3 DNA reads TGTGCCAGCAGTGGGGGACACCTAGAGGCGACCCAGTACTTC. Its translation: CASSGGHLEATQYF. The chain combines TRBV6-5 with TRBJ2-5; weak D call: TRBD1 (6 bases). The V and J ends lost 5 bases and 7 bases respectively, with 17 bases between them. CDR3 size: 14 residues. In germline, CDR1 is MNHEY, CDR2 SVGAGI.

The chain joins TRBV21-1 to TRBJ2-2; the table names TRBD1, a call not compared with the DNA. TRBV21-1 is a pseudogene locus. The CDR3 has 18 amino acids. The CDR3 nucleotides read TGTGCCAGCAGCAAAGATTTGGCAGGCCTAACGAACACCGGGGAGCTGTTTTTT. It codes for CASSKDLAGLTNTGELFF.

The chain uses TRBV19 and TRBJ1-1; no clear D gene. V lost 7 bases, J lost 0 bases, and 9 bases lay in between. The germline gives CDR1 LNHDA, CDR2 SQIVND (reference sequence). The CDR3 sequence is 13 residues long. The CDR3 sequence is CASTPALNTEAFF. CDR3 nucleotides: TGTGCCAGTACCCCCGCGCTGAACACTGAAGCTTTCTTT.

The rearrangement uses TRBV30 and TRBJ1-2; D ambiguous. CDR3 size: 14 residues. The germline V gene has CDR1 GTSNPN and CDR2 SVGIG (reference sequence). V shed 2 bases and J shed 6 bases, with 16 bases lying between them. CDR3 protein: CAWSQIDFPHGYTF. The CDR3 nucleotides read TGTGCCTGGAGTCAAATCGACTTCCCGCATGGCTACACCTTC.

The CDR3 DNA reads as TGTGCCAGCAGTGAAGGGGACAAGGGAAACACTGAAGCTTTCTTT. It translates to CASSEGDKGNTEAFF. This chain connects TRBV6-1 to TRBJ1-1; tentatively, D is TRBD1 (6 bases). Trimming cost V 1 base and J 2 bases, with 11 bases left between them. CDR3 length: 15 residues. Per the germline V gene, CDR1 is MNHNS and CDR2 is SASEGT.

The genes are TRBV4-2 and TRBJ2-3; 9 nucleotides agree with TRBD1. With 0 bases clipped from V and 3 bases from J, the junction kept 16 bases outside the gene matches. This CDR3 has 20 amino acids. Germline V gene data show CDR1 as LGHNA and CDR2 as YNFKEQ. CDR3 in amino acids: CASSQDIKQGAHTLTDTQYF. The DNA of the CDR3 is TGTGCCAGCAGCCAAGATATTAAACAGGGGGCGCACACTCTGACAGATACGCAGTATTTT.

This chain uses TRBV10-2 with TRBJ2-7, with 11 bases that match TRBD2. The J segment lost 5 bases and the V segment lost 11 bases, leaving 11 bases of the junction unmatched. The CDR3 extends over 14 amino acids. Germline assignment: CDR1 WSHSY and CDR2 SAAADI. The chain's CDR3 is CAADTSGSMNEQYF. In DNA, the CDR3 is TGCGCCGCGGATACTAGCGGGAGTATGAACGAGCAGTACTTC.

This clone showed up just once. V gene TRBV11-2 combines with J gene TRBJ1-2; D unclear. Germline V CDR1 and CDR2: SGHAT, FQNNGV. V lost 6 bases, J lost 6 bases, and 20 bases lay in between. This CDR3 region has 15 residues. CDR3 coding DNA: TGTGCCAGCAGAAGTGGGGAGGGCCGTTCGGATGGCTACACCTTC. Protein: CASRSGEGRSDGYTF.

The rearrangement joins TRBV4-1 to TRBJ2-5; 7 bases fit TRBD2. Germline V gene lookup returns CDR1 MGHRA and CDR2 YSYEKL. The CDR3 consists of 15 residues. Losses at the gene ends were 4 bases for V and 1 base for J; bases not matched to a gene: 6. CDR3 nucleotide sequence: TGCGCCAGCAGCCGGGCGGGAGCCTCCCAAGAGACCCAGTACTTC. As protein: CASSRAGASQETQYF.

The V call is TRBV4-1, the J call TRBJ2-1, with 10 bases lining up with TRBD1. V shed 4 bases and J 1 base; nucleotides not matched to a gene: 1. CDR1 and CDR2 from the germline V gene are MGHRA and YSYEKL. This CDR3 comprises 15 residues. The CDR3 region is CASSPGQGSYNEQFF. CDR3 sequence (DNA): TGCGCCAGCAGCCCGGGACAGGGGTCCTACAATGAGCAGTTCTTC.

V is TRBV4-2 and J is TRBJ2-5; perhaps TRBD2 as D (7 bases). TRBJ2-7 matches the DNA end more closely, so the J call is doubtful. The CDR3 contains 15 residues. Germline V CDR1 and CDR2: LGHNA, YNFKEQ. CDR3 DNA sequence: TGTGCCAGCAGCCAAGGTATAGGGGGGGCCTACGAGCAGTACTTC. Translated, it gives CASSQGIGGAYEQYF.

This chain links TRBV5-1 with TRBJ2-3, with 8 bases fitting TRBD2. Trimming took 3 bases from V and 1 from J; bases not matched to a gene: 7. The CDR3 is made up of 16 amino acids. In germline, CDR1 is SGHRS, CDR2 YFSETQ. CDR3 sequence: CASSYVSGARTDTQYF. CDR3 in DNA: TGCGCCAGCAGCTATGTTAGCGGGGCTCGCACAGATACGCAGTATTTT.

The chain carries TRBV12-2 and TRBJ1-5; TRBD1, the table's D call, was not compared with the DNA. TRBV12-2 is flagged as a pseudogene. The CDR3 totals 19 residues. The CDR3 spells CASRLRDRDGPFANQPQHF. CDR3 DNA sequence: TGTGCAAGTCGCTTACGGGACAGGGATGGACCCTTTGCCAATCAGCCCCAGCATTTT.

The chain links TRBV7-9 to TRBJ2-7; the D gene is possibly TRBD2 (5 bases). The germline V and J ends were trimmed by 5 bases and 5 bases, with 25 bases remaining between them. The CDR3 covers 17 residues. Germline lookup yields CDR1 SEHNR and CDR2 FQNEAQ (reference sequence). The CDR3 loop reads CASSTQTRLLGLDEQYF. The DNA of the CDR3 is TGTGCCAGCAGCACCCAAACTAGGCTGCTGGGGTTGGACGAGCAGTACTTC.

The count of this clone is one. V usage is TRBV6-1 and J usage is TRBJ1-2, with 10 bases lining up with TRBD1. J gave up 7 bases and V 6 bases, and 5 bases lay outside the gene matches. Germline assignment: CDR1 MNHNS and CDR2 SASEGT. The CDR3 extends over 13 amino acids. Written as DNA, the CDR3 is TGTGCCAGCAGAGAGACAGGGGGCTTTGGCTACACCTTC. This codes for CASRETGGFGYTF.